Shown below are 2 T cell receptor beta chains from a single sample sequenced in a study of OX40 agonist ivuxolimab in advanced cancers. Assay: immunoSEQ multiplex PCR; the TCRdb copy retains only in-frame clones and omits some. The sample has roughly 90,000 clones; roughly 94% are singletons. The specimen comprised CD4+ or CD8+ T cells sorted from blood, sampled in a trial of the OX40 agonist ivuxolimab. All receptors come from an adult with an advanced solid tumor such as melanoma, head and neck, liver or kidney cancer.

V and J are TRBV7-6 and TRBJ2-3; tentative D call: TRBD1 (5 bases). CDR3 length: 14 residues. Trimming left V 1 base short and J 10 bases short, with 15 bases between. Per germline, CDR1 SGHVS and CDR2 FNYEAQ. CDR3 protein: CASSLGDGAPSQYF. The CDR3 DNA reads as TGTGCCAGCAGCTTAGGTGATGGGGCCCCGTCGCAGTATTTT.

The CDR3 sequence: CASSMVASGEQYF. In DNA, the CDR3 is TGTGCCAGTAGTATGGTGGCTAGCGGCGAGCAGTACTTC. The genes are TRBV19 and TRBJ2-7; 7 positions match TRBD2. Germline CDR1 LNHDA, CDR2 SQIVND (reference sequence). CDR3 length: 13 amino acids. V was pared by 3 bases and J by 6 bases, with 5 bases of the junction left unmatched.